This TCR beta chain was captured by sequencing in a study of a mutant IDH1 vaccine in newly diagnosed glioma. Study details: Onset of vaccination occurred 4-6 weeks following radiotherapy alone, or with temozolomide cycles. Previous treatment comprised radiotherapy, temozolomide, or both, mostly both.

Time point: week 35, safety follow-up. Every vaccine dose comprised 300 ug of mutant IDH1 20-mer peptide plus topical imiquimod. Administration of eight vaccinations to patients took place in weeks 1, 3, 5, 7, 11, 15, 19, 23. Only in-frame clones appear in the TCRdb table, and some are missing; sequencing was by immunoSEQ multiplex PCR. The sample holds some 48,000 clones, over 65% seen once. With respect to this clone: The target antigen is unknown.

This CDR3 has 15 residues. Germline V gene data show CDR1 as SEHNR and CDR2 as FQNEAQ (reference sequence). The source is a man in his forties with glioma. Source: PBMCs, taken from a glioma patient whose treatment included an IDH1 peptide vaccine. J is TRBJ2-5 and V is TRBV7-9; 9 nucleotides line up with TRBD1. Gene TRBJ2-7 matches the end of the DNA better, so the J call may be wrong. CDR3 in DNA: TGTGCCAGCAGCCAAGCGCGGACAGGGGACTACGAGCAGTACTTC. It specifies CASSQARTGDYEQYF.